Reported below is one T cell receptor beta chain. Germline CDR1 reads LGHDT; CDR2 reads YNNKEL (reference sequence). This CDR3 is built from 13 residues. V was cut by 4 bases and J by 1 base, with 7 bases left in between. The sample is drawn from a study of blood T cell repertoires in COVID-19. Study-level background: Sites in the United States, Italy and Spain provided acute and convalescent COVID-19 samples. Sample material is recorded as cDNA or gDNA derived from T cells, B-cell-depleted T cells, or PBMCs.

In the study's own analysis: Reference gene primer amplification in the assay estimated nucleated cell counts. Clones were read by immunoSEQ multiplex PCR, and TCRdb kept only the in-frame ones, dropping some. Clonal size and the V and J genes are those of that table, whereas D and trimming came from the DNA. The table lists 45,000 or so clones, roughly nine tenths of them singletons. Sequencing used peripheral blood. The receptor comes from a human donor in a cohort sampled during active COVID-19. The chain links TRBV3-1 (or the pseudogene TRBV3-2) to TRBJ1-1; no clear D gene. CDR3 protein: CASSPPGNTEAFF. DNA for the CDR3: TGTGCCAGCAGCCCGCCCGGGAACACTGAAGCTTTCTTT.